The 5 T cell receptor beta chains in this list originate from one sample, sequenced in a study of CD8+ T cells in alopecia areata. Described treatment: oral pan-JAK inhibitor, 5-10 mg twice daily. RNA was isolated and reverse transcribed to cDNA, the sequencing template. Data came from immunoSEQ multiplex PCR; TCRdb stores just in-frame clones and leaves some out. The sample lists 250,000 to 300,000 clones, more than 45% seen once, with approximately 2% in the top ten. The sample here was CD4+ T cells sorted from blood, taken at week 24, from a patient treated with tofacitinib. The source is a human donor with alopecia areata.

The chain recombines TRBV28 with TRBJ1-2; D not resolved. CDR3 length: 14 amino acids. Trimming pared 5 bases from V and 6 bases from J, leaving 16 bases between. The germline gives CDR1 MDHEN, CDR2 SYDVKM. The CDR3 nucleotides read TGTGCCAGCAGTCAAAGCCATGGGGTTAATGGCTACACCTTC. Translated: CASSQSHGVNGYTF.

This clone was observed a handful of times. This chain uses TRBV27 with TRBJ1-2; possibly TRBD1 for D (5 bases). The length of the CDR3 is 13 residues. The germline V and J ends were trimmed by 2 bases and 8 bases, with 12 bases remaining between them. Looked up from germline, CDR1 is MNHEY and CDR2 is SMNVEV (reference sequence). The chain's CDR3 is CASSLNGGGGYTF. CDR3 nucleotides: TGTGCCAGCAGTTTAAACGGGGGAGGAGGCTACACCTTC.

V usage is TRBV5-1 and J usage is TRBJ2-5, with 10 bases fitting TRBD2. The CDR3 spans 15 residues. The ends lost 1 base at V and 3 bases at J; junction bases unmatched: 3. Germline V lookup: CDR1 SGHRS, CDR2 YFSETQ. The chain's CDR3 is CASSLRTSGEETQYF. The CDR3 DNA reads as TGCGCCAGCAGCTTGAGAACTAGCGGGGAAGAGACCCAGTACTTC.

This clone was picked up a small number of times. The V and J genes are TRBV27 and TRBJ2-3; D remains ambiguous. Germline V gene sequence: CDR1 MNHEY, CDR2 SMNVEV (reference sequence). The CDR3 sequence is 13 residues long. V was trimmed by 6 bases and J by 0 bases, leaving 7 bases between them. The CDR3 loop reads CASRVSSTDTQYF. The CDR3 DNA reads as TGTGCCAGCAGAGTATCTAGCACAGATACGCAGTATTTT.

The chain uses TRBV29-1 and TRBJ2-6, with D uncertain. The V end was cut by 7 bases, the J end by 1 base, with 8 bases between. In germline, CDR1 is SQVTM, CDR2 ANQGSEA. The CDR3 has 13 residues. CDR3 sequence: CSAVKSGANVLTF. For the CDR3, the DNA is TGCAGCGCAGTGAAGTCTGGGGCCAACGTCCTGACTTTC.